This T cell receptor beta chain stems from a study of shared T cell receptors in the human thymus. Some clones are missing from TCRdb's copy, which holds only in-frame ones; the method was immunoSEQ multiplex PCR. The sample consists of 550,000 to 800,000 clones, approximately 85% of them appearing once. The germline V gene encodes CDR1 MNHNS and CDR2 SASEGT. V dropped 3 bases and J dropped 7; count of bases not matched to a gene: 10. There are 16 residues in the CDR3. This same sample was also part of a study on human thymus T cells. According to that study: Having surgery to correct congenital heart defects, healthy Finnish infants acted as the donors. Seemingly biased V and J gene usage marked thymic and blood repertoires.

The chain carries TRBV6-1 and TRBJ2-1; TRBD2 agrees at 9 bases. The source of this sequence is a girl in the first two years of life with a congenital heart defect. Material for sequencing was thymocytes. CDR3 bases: TGTGCCAGCAGTGATCACCTAGCGGGGAGTCTTAATGAGCAGTTCTTC. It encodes CASSDHLAGSLNEQFF.